This TCR beta chain was recorded in a study of CD8+ T cells in alopecia areata. Points from the study as a whole: Higher clonality than in normal scalp was seen in lesional scalp, especially alopecia totalis/universalis.

Trimming left V 6 bases short and J 2 bases short, with 7 bases between. Germline V gives CDR1 MDHEN, CDR2 SYDVKM. The CDR3 runs 12 residues. Described treatment: oral pan-JAK inhibitor, 5-10 mg twice daily. cDNA reverse transcribed from extracted RNA served as the sequencing template. Profiled with immunoSEQ multiplex PCR; TCRdb holds only in-frame clones, not every one. The sample lists tens of thousands of clones; about three fifths were seen once. In the case of this clone: Its target is not known.

The material was CD8+ T cells sorted from blood, obtained at week 4, from a patient treated with tofacitinib. The V call is TRBV28, the J call TRBJ1-1, with D uncertain. This sequence originates from a human donor with alopecia areata. The CDR3 spells CASSGVNTEAFF. The CDR3 DNA sequence: TGTGCCAGCAGCGGGGTTAACACTGAAGCTTTCTTT.